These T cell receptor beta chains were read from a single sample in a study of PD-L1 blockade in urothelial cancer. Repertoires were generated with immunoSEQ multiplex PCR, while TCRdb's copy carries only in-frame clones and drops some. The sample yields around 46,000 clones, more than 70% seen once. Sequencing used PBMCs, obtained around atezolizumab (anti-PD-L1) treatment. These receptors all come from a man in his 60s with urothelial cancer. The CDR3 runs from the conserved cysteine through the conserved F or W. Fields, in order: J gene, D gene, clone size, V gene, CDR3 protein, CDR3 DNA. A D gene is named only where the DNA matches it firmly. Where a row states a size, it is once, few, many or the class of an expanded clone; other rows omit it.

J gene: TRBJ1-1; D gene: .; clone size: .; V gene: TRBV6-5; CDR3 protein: CASTQGQKAFF; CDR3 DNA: TGTGCCAGCACCCAAGGACAGAAGGCTTTCTTT
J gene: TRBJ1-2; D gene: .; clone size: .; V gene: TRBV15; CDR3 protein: CATSREAGGNYGYTF; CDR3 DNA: TGTGCCACCAGCAGAGAGGCGGGGGGGAACTATGGCTACACCTTC
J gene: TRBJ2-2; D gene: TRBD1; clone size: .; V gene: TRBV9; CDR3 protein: CASSSETGGSGELFF; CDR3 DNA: TGTGCCAGCAGCTCGGAGACAGGGGGCAGCGGGGAGCTGTTTTTT
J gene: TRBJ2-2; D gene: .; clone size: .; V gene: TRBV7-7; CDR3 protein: CASSPTRSGELFF; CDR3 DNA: TGTGCCAGCAGCCCGACTAGATCCGGGGAGCTGTTTTTT
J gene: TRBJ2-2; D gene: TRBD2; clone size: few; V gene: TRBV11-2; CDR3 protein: CASSLNSGGSNTGELFF; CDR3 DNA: TGTGCCAGCAGCTTAAATAGCGGGGGGTCGAACACCGGGGAGCTGTTTTTT
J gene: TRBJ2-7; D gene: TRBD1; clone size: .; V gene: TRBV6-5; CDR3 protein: CASSSTGTGTYEQYF; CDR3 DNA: TGTGCCAGCAGTTCCACCGGGACAGGGACCTACGAGCAGTACTTC
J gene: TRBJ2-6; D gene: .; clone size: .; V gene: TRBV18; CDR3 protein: CASSPVVNGVGANVLTF; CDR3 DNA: TGTGCCAGCTCACCGGTCGTAAACGGGGTTGGGGCCAACGTCCTGACTTTC
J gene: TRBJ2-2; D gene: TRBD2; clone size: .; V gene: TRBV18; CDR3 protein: CASSPPGLGGGELFF; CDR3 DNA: TGTGCCAGCTCACCACCGGGACTAGGTGGCGGGGAGCTGTTTTTT
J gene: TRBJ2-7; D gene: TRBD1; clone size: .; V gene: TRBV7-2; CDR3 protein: CASSLGTGGYKSYEQYF; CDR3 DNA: TGTGCCAGCAGCTTAGGGACAGGGGGTTACAAGTCCTACGAGCAGTACTTC
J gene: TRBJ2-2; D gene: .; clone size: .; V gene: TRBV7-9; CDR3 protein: CASSSLPVTGELFF; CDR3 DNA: TGTGCCAGCAGTTCCCTCCCCGTCACCGGGGAGCTGTTTTTT
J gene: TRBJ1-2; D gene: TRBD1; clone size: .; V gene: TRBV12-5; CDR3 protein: CASGLGTGSNYGYTF; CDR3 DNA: TGTGCTAGTGGTTTGGGGACAGGGTCTAACTATGGCTACACCTTC
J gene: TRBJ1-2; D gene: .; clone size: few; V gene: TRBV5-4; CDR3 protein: CASRAGGPNYGYTF; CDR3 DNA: TGTGCCAGCCGAGCGGGGGGACCTAACTATGGCTACACCTTC
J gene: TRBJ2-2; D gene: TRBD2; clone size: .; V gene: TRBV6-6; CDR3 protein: CASRPTSGRDTGELFF; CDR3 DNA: TGTGCCAGCAGGCCGACTAGCGGGCGGGACACCGGGGAGCTGTTTTTT
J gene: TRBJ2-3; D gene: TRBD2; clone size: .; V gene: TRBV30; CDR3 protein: CAWSPGLAGSTDTQYF; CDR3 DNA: TGTGCCTGGAGCCCCGGACTAGCGGGGAGCACAGATACGCAGTATTTT
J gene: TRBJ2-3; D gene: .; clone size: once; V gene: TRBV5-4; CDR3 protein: CASSLGVGTDTQYF; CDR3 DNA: TGTGCCAGCAGCCTCGGGGTAGGGACAGATACGCAGTATTTT
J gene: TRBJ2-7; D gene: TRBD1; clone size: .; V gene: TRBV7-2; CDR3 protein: CASSHGTGSNYEQYF; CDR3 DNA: TGTGCCAGCAGCCATGGGACAGGGTCTAACTACGAGCAGTACTTC
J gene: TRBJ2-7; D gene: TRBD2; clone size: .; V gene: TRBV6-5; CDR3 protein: CASSRLAGAYEQYF; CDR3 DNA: TGTGCCAGCAGTCGACTAGCGGGAGCCTACGAGCAGTACTTC
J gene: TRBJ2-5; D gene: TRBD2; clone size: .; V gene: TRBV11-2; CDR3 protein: CASSLDDGGETQYF; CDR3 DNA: TGTGCCAGCAGCTTAGATGACGGGGGGGAGACCCAGTACTTC
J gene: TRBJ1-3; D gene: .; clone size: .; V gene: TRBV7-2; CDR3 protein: CASSLGRSSSGNTIYF; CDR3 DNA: TGTGCCAGCAGCTTAGGACGGAGTTCCTCTGGAAACACCATATATTTT
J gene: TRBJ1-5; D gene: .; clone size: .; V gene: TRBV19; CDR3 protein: CASSIVSGPNQPQHF; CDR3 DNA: TGTGCCAGTAGTATCGTAAGCGGCCCCAATCAGCCCCAGCATTTT
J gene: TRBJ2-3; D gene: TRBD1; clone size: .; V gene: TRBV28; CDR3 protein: CASITGGRLTDTQYF; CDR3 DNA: TGTGCCAGCATAACAGGGGGCAGACTAACAGATACGCAGTATTTT
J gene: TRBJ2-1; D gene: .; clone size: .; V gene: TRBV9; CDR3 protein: CASSVATPSSYNEQFF; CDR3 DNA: TGTGCCAGCAGCGTAGCTACCCCTAGCTCCTACAATGAGCAGTTCTTC
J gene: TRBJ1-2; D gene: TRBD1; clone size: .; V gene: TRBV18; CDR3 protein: CASSPYGTGGDGYTF; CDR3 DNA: TGTGCCAGCTCACCATACGGGACAGGGGGCGATGGCTACACCTTC
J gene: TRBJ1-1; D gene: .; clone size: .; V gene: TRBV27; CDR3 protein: CASTPFLTVNTEAFF; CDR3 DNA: TGTGCCAGCACCCCGTTTCTCACAGTGAACACTGAAGCTTTCTTT
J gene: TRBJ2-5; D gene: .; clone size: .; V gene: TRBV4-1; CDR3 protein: CASSQEDPEGGETQYF; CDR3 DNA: TGCGCCAGCAGCCAAGAAGACCCCGAAGGGGGAGAGACCCAGTACTTC
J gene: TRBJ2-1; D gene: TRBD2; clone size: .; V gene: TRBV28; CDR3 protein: CASSSLAGGRNEQFF; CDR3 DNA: TGTGCCAGCAGCTCACTAGCGGGAGGACGAAATGAGCAGTTCTTC
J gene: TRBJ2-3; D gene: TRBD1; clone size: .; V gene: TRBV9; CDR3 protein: CASSAFTGVGFADTQYF; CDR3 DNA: TGTGCCAGCAGCGCCTTTACAGGGGTTGGATTTGCAGATACGCAGTATTTT
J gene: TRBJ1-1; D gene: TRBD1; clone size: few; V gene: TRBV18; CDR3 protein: CASSVGQGNTEAFF; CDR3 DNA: TGTGCCAGCTCCGTCGGACAGGGGAACACTGAAGCTTTCTTT
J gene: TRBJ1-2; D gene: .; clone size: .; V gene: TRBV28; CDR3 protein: CASTRGGYDGYTF; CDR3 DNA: TGTGCCAGCACCCGGGGGGGCTACGATGGCTACACCTTC
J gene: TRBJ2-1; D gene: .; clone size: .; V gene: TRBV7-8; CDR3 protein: CASSLGLGLTYNEQFF; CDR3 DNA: TGTGCCAGCAGCTTAGGTTTGGGCCTAACCTACAATGAGCAGTTCTTC
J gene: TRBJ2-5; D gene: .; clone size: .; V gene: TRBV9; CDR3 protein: CASSGGLRDLKTQYF; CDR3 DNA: TGTGCCAGCAGCGGCGGGCTTCGGGATCTGAAGACCCAGTACTTC
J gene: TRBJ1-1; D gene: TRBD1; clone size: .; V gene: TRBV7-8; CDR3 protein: CASSLGPGGWNTEAFF; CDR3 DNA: TGTGCCAGCAGCTTAGGGCCAGGGGGCTGGAACACTGAAGCTTTCTTT
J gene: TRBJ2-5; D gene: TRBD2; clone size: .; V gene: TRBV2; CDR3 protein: CASIGGGETQYF; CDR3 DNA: TGTGCCAGCATCGGGGGGGGCGAGACCCAGTACTTC
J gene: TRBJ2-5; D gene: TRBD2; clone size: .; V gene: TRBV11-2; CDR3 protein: CASSPFSGGVFWTQYF; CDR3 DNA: TGTGCCAGCAGCCCCTTTAGCGGGGGGGTGTTTTGGACCCAGTACTTC
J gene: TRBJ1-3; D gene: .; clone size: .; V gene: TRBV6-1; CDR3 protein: CASWTVSGNTIYF; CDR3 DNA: TGTGCCAGCTGGACAGTCTCTGGAAACACCATATATTTT
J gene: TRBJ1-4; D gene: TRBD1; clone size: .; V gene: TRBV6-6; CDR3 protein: CASRQGTGYEKLFF; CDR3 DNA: TGTGCCAGCCGCCAGGGGACAGGATATGAAAAACTGTTTTTT
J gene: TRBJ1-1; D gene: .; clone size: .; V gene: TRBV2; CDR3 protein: CASSPEPEAFF; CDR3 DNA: TGTGCCAGCAGCCCGGAGCCTGAAGCTTTCTTT
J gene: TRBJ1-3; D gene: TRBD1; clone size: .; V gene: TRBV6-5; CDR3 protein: CASGTAGNTIYF; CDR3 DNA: TGTGCCAGCGGGACAGCTGGAAACACCATATATTTT
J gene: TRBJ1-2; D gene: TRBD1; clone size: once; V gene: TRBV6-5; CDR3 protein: CASSLRGRQGASGYTF; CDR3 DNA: TGTGCCAGCAGTTTACGGGGGAGGCAGGGGGCGAGTGGCTACACCTTC
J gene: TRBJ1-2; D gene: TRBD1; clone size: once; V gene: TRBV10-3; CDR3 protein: CAISRQGFTYGYTF; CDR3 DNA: TGTGCCATCAGCCGACAGGGCTTTACCTATGGCTACACCTTC
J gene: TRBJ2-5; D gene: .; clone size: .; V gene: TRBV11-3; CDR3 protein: CASSLDEGAGETQYF; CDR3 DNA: TGTGCCAGCAGCTTAGACGAGGGGGCGGGGGAGACCCAGTACTTC
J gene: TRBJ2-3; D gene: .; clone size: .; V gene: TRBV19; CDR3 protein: CASSIESRGFSSTDTQYF; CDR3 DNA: TGTGCCAGTAGTATAGAATCACGGGGTTTTTCTAGCACAGATACGCAGTATTTT
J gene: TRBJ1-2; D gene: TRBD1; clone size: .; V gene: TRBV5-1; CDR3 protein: CASSRAGQGTDNTF; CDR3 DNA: TGCGCCAGCAGCAGAGCGGGACAGGGGACGGACAACACCTTC
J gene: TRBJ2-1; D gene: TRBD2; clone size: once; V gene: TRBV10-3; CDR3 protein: CAGRGLADNEQFF; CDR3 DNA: TGTGCCGGTCGGGGACTAGCGGACAATGAGCAGTTCTTC
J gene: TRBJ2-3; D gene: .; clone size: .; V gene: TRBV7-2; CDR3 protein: CASSPSVLDTQYF; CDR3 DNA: TGTGCCAGCAGCCCCTCCGTTCTGGATACGCAGTATTTT
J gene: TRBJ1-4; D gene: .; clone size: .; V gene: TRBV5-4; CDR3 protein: CASSLGGAENEKLFF; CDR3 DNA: TGTGCCAGCAGCCTCGGTGGGGCGGAGAATGAAAAACTGTTTTTT